This T cell receptor beta chain originates from a study of vaccination and CD4 T cells after COVID-19. For the study at large: The stimulus for the cells was overlapping spike peptides derived from SARS-CoV-2, HCoV-NL63, HCoV-OC43 and HCoV-229E. Broader study findings: Convalescent patient numbers were relatively low, with no early post-infection timepoints.

Oncomine TCR Beta short-read sequencing was applied to DNA from cultured CD4+ T cells. The authors extracted genomic DNA from cultured CD4+ T cells. TCRdb reprocessed the PCR reads with MiXCR, giving one entry per CDR3 protein. The sample records 13,000 to 15,000 distinct CDR3 sequences, about 32% being singletons. Described treatment: approximately nine-day PBMC culture with coronavirus spike peptide pools or control peptides (ViraFEST assay). TCR sequencing followed the expansion of antigen-specific T cells with peptide pools in ViraFEST. The germline gives CDR1 LNHNV, CDR2 YYDKDF (reference sequence). This CDR3 region has 15 residues. Unmatched junction bases numbered 3, after V lost 1 base and J lost 2 bases. Points on this clonotype: Its antigen is not identified. The CDR3 end shows no conserved phenylalanine or tryptophan, and so a read error is likely.

The sequencing input was cultured CD4+ T cells from blood. This sequence originates from a human donor with COVID-19. This rearrangement joins TRBV15 to TRBJ2-7, with 9 bases matching TRBD2. In DNA form, the CDR3 reads TGTGCCACCAGCAGAGTGGCGGGGGGGCCCTACGAGCAGTACTCC. It encodes CATSRVAGGPYEQYS.